The sequence of this TCR beta chain was determined in a study of T cells in tumors after PD-1 blockade (dated by TCRdb to between 2018 and 2021). Regarding the research as a whole: Patients were excluded if they had prior checkpoint blockade, use of systemic immunosuppressants, or recent radiotherapy or other anti-cancer therapy within 4 weeks. On average, peripheral blood samples had 120,000 or so TCR templates (range about 23,000-290,000) and some 40,000 unique clonotypes. Clinical response was assessed using RECIST version 1.1. Treatment consisted of either cemiplimab 350 mg every 2 weeks or pembrolizumab 200 mg every 3 weeks. To compare blood and tumor clonotypes, bulk TCR sequencing was performed on nine to eleven peripheral blood samples from roughly five patients. Ongoing daily vismodegib 150 mg was also given to a subset of patients during anti-PD-1 treatment. Paired single-cell RNA and TCR sequencing was performed on site-matched tumors from BCC or SCC patients before and after anti-PD-1 therapy.

Explained via the paper, the time point label denotes: before anti-PD-1 therapy. For bulk TCRbeta sequencing, genomic DNA was extracted from tumor biopsies or peripheral blood, and input amounts ranged from 616 ng to 6,004 ng. Every patient had histologically proven advanced or metastatic basal or squamous cell carcinoma and was a poor candidate for surgical resection. Of the approximately ten patients in the basal cell carcinoma cohort, about eight underwent bulk tumor TCR sequencing. The CDR3 holds 15 amino acids from the cysteine to the phenylalanine. Only CDR3 DNA remains: 45 bases, in frame from the first base. The V end loses 0 bases and the J end loses 1 base, and a stretch of 8 bases separates them. For CDR1 and CDR2, the germline V gene (reference sequence) lists LNHNV and YYDKDF. Details on this clone: Its cognate antigen has yet to be identified. One base away there is no much larger clone; base qualities are not given.

Findings and caveats that apply to the study as a whole: About 41% of tumor TCR clonotypes were found in blood, and some novel exhausted tumor clones appeared in pre-treatment blood, suggesting peripheral recruitment. Where the novel T cell clones came from was not identified, and possible sources could include lymphoid organs or rare unexpanded clones inside the tumor or in the tumor periphery.

The immunoSEQ platform was used to carry out deep TCRbeta sequencing. The published analysis was carried out like this. For further analysis, only productive rearrangements were exported from the immunoSEQ Analyzer. T cell phenotypes were assigned to bulk TCRbeta clonotypes by matching to single-cell RNA+TCR-seq clones sharing the same TCRbeta sequence. Clone enrichment in tumor was computed as tumor frequency divided by PBMC frequency from bulk TCR sequencing. TCRs were grouped by GLIPH into specificity groups, defined as clusters of distinct TCRs likely recognizing common antigens via shared CDR3 motifs. TCRdb provides this immuneACCESS table in a form limited to in-frame rearrangements. Some clones are lacking; in checked studies, under half of them reflect an unresolved V gene, and why the rest are absent is not known. That table furnishes V, J and clone size, whereas the DNA furnished D and trimming. The sample table holds around 49,000 clones, of which about 84% were seen once. The ten largest clonotypes hold approximately 4% of the sample.

The origin of this receptor is a human donor with basal cell carcinoma. This specimen consisted of PBMCs, obtained before anti-PD-1 treatment. Recombination joined TRBV15 with TRBJ2-3; D gene: possibly TRBD2, on 5 matching bases. The nucleotides are TGTGCCACCAGCAGAGACCGGACTCGCACAGATACGCAGTATTTT. It is translated as CATSRDRTRTDTQYF.